A single sample gave rise to the 16 T cell receptor beta chains below, sequenced in a study of cytomegalovirus exposure and HLA in healthy donors. The PCR contained 60 Vbeta and 13 Jbeta primers. Sequencing used immunoSEQ multiplex PCR; TCRdb keeps in-frame clones, though not all of them. The repertoire consists of around 160,000 clones, with approximately 80% occurring once and the leading ten covering 2.6%. Sequencing input: PBMCs. Receptors were obtained from a woman between 35 and 50 years old in good health and CMV-seropositive.

This clone has a single count. The V gene is TRBV11-3, the J gene TRBJ1-2; no clear D gene. Germline V gene lookup returns CDR1 SGHNT and CDR2 YENEEA. Trimming stripped 1 base from V and 6 bases from J, with 12 bases between. The CDR3 is 14 residues long. CDR3 loop: CASSLGRGRDGYTF. CDR3 nucleotides: TGTGCCAGCAGCTTAGGAAGAGGGAGGGATGGCTACACCTTC.

Only one count was recorded for this clone. This rearrangement joins TRBV19 to TRBJ1-5, with TRBD1 identical over 10 bases. The CDR3 totals 15 residues. The ends lost 6 bases at V and 3 bases at J; junction bases unmatched: 5. In germline, CDR1 is LNHDA, CDR2 SQIVND (reference sequence). The CDR3 protein is CASRTGQGDNQPQHF. In DNA, the CDR3 is TGTGCCAGTAGGACCGGACAGGGGGACAATCAGCCCCAGCATTTT.

V usage is TRBV28 and J usage is TRBJ2-5; 7 bases fit TRBD1. CDR1 and CDR2 (germline): MDHEN, SYDVKM. Trimming removed 3 bases from V and 9 bases from J; junction bases left unmatched: 1. The CDR3 loop spans 11 amino acids. The CDR3 DNA is TGTGCCAGCAGTTTGACAGGGCCCCAGTACTTC. Its translation: CASSLTGPQYF.

This clone was picked up a small number of times. The rearrangement uses TRBV30 and TRBJ1-1; TRBD1 matches at 9 bases. This CDR3 contains 14 residues. In germline, CDR1 is GTSNPN, CDR2 SVGIG (reference sequence). V lost 3 bases and J lost 4; bases outside the gene matches: 6. The CDR3, as DNA: TGTGCCTGGAGCCTCGGACAGGGGAGCACTGAAGCTTTCTTT. Its translation: CAWSLGQGSTEAFF.

The chain joins TRBV7-6 to TRBJ2-1; 12 nucleotides line up with TRBD2. Unmatched junction bases numbered 5, after V lost 1 base and J lost 10 bases. Germline V gene data show CDR1 as SGHVS and CDR2 as FNYEAQ. This CDR3 is 15 amino acids long. The CDR3 DNA sequence: TGTGCCAGCAGCTTAGGACTAGCGGGAGTTCAGGAGCAGTTCTTC. Its translation is CASSLGLAGVQEQFF.

The CDR3: CASSPQIAGAPGELFF. In DNA, the CDR3 is TGTGCCAGCTCACCACAAATAGCGGGAGCTCCCGGGGAGCTGTTTTTT. The V gene is TRBV18, the J gene TRBJ2-2, with 9 bases aligning to TRBD2. With V trimmed by 1 base and J by 6 bases, 6 bases remained unmatched. CDR1 and CDR2 (germline): KGHSH, LQKENI. This CDR3 spans 16 amino acids. The entire variable domain, with the rest obtained from reference TRBV18 and TRBJ2-2, is as follows: NAGVMQNPRHLVRRRGQEARLRCSPMKGHSHVYWYRQLPEEGLKFMVYLQKENIIDESGMPKERFSAEFPKEGPSILRIQQVVRGDSAAYFCASSPQIAGAPGELFFGEGSRLTVL.

The V and J genes are TRBV5-5 and TRBJ2-1; 7 bases agree with TRBD1. The CDR3 sequence is 15 residues long. The germline V gene has CDR1 SGHKS and CDR2 YYEKEE (reference sequence). V lost 2 bases, J lost 4 bases, and 6 bases stayed unmatched. This CDR3 is CASSFAGTDYNEQFF. CDR3 nucleotide sequence: TGTGCCAGCAGCTTCGCCGGGACAGATTACAATGAGCAGTTCTTC.

The chain joins TRBV6-1 to TRBJ1-3, with 8 bases matching TRBD1. The V segment lost 7 bases and the J segment 3 bases; nucleotides outside the gene matches: 8. Germline lookup yields CDR1 MNHNS and CDR2 SASEGT. The CDR3 extends over 15 amino acids. The CDR3 coding sequence is TGTGCCAGCAACCTACAGGGGGAACTTGGAAACACCATATATTTT. This sequence encodes CASNLQGELGNTIYF.

This clone was seen only a few times. The chain uses TRBV5-4 and TRBJ2-5; TRBD1 aligns across 9 bases. Trimming at V came to 5 bases and at J to 5 bases, leaving 13 bases not matched to a gene. The CDR3 sequence is 16 residues long. Germline assignment: CDR1 SGHNT and CDR2 YYREEE (reference sequence). The CDR3 coding sequence is TGTGCCAGCAGTCTTCGGCTGGGACAGGGCTCGGAGACCCAGTACTTC. It is translated as CASSLRLGQGSETQYF.

The rearrangement joins TRBV5-8 to TRBJ2-7; 9 bases match TRBD1. This CDR3 comprises 15 residues. Germline V gene lookup returns CDR1 SGHTS and CDR2 YDEGEE. With V trimmed by 4 bases and J by 1 base, 6 bases remained unmatched. The chain's CDR3 is CASSRQGEESYEQYF. The CDR3 DNA is TGTGCCAGCAGCCGACAGGGGGAGGAGTCCTACGAGCAGTACTTC.

The chain couples TRBV25-1 to TRBJ2-1; 8 nucleotides line up with TRBD1. Germline CDR1 and CDR2: MGHDK and SYGVNS. The CDR3 spans 15 residues. With V trimmed by 2 bases and J by 9 bases, 9 bases remained unmatched. CDR3 in amino acids: CASSEPRQGLGEQFF. The CDR3, as DNA: TGTGCCAGCAGTGAACCCAGACAGGGGTTAGGTGAGCAGTTCTTC.

This chain connects TRBV18 to TRBJ1-1, with D perhaps matching TRBD1 (6 bases). The CDR3 spans 13 residues. With 3 bases removed from V and 5 bases from J, the gap between germline ends came to 10 bases. Germline loops: CDR1 KGHSH, CDR2 LQKENI. Here the CDR3 DNA reads TGTGCCAGCTCACCTACAGGGCAAACTGAAGCTTTCTTT. Its protein product is CASSPTGQTEAFF.

This clone was observed a few times. This same CDR3 is encoded by further DNA sequences in the sample. This chain joins TRBV30 and TRBJ1-1; 7 positions match TRBD1. This CDR3 has 13 residues. J gave up 2 bases and V 2 bases, and 2 bases lay outside the gene matches. CDR1 and CDR2 (germline): GTSNPN, SVGIG (reference sequence). This CDR3 reads CAWSRQGNTEAFF. As DNA, the CDR3 is TGTGCCTGGAGTCGACAGGGAAACACTGAAGCTTTCTTT.

V usage is TRBV7-4 and J usage is TRBJ2-7; possible D gene TRBD1, 6 bases. V lost 2 bases and J lost 4, with 21 bases in between. Looked up from germline, CDR1 is SGHVT and CDR2 is SQSDAQ. The CDR3 is 17 amino acids. The CDR3: CASSLYCGQGSLYEQYF. The CDR3 bases are TGTGCCAGCAGCTTATATTGTGGGCAGGGGTCATTATACGAGCAGTACTTC.

This rearrangement joins TRBV7-2 to TRBJ2-2; a possible D gene is TRBD2 (6 bases). The V end lost 5 bases, the J end lost 4 bases, and 14 bases lay between the germline ends. This CDR3 has 15 residues. CDR1 is SGHTA, CDR2 FQGNSA, per germline. This chain's CDR3 is CASSAVEGSTGELFF. CDR3 nucleotides: TGTGCCAGCAGCGCCGTGGAGGGAAGCACCGGGGAGCTGTTTTTT.

The CDR3 DNA follows: TGTGCCAGCAGGACTAGCGGGGTCTACAATGAGCAGTTCTTC. It specifies CASRTSGVYNEQFF. This rearrangement joins TRBV6-5 to TRBJ2-1, with 11 bases matching TRBD2. The trim removed 6 bases at V and 3 bases at J, leaving 1 base unmatched. The CDR3 covers 14 residues. CDR1 and CDR2 from the germline V gene are MNHEY and SVGAGI.